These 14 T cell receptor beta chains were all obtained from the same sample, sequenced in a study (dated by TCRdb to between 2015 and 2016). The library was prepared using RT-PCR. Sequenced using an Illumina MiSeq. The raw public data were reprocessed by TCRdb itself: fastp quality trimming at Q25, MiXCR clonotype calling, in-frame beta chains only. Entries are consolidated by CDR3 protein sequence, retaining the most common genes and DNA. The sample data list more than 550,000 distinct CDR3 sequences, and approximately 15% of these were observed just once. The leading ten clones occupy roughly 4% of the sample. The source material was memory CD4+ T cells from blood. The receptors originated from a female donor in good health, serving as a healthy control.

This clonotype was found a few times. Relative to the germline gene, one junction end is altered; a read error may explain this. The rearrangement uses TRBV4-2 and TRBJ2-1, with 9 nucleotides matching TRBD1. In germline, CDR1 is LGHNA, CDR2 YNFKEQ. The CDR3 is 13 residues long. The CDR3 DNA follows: TGTGCCAGTAGCCGACAGGGGGTCTATGAGCAGTTCTTC. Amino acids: CASSRQGVYEQFF.

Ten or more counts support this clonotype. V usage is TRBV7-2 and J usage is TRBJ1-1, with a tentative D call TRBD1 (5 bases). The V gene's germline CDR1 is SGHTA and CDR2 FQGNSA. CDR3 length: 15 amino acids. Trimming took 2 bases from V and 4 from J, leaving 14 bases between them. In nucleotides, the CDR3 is TGTGCCAGCAGCTTAAACGGGGGGATAGCCACTGAAGCTTTCTTT. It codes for CASSLNGGIATEAFF.

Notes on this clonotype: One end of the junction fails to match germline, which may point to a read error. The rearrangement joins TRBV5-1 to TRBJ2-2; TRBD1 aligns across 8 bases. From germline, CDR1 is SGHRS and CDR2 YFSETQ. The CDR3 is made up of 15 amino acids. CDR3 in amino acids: CVSSQGANRAGELFF. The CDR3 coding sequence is TGCGTCAGCAGCCAGGGGGCGAATAGGGCCGGGGAGCTGTTTTTT.

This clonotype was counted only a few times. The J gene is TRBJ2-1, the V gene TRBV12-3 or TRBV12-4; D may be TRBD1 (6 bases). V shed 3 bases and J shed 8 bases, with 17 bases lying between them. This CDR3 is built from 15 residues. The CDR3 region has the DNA TGTGCCAGCAGTTTCCAGACAGACAGGTCATATGAGCAGTTCTTC. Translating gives CASSFQTDRSYEQFF.

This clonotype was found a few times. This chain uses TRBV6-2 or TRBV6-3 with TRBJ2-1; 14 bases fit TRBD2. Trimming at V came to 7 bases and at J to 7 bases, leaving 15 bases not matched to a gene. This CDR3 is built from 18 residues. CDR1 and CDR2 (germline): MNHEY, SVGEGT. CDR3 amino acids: CASTLPIGTSGRVNEQFF. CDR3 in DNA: TGTGCCAGCACCTTACCTATTGGGACTAGCGGGAGAGTGAATGAGCAGTTCTTC.

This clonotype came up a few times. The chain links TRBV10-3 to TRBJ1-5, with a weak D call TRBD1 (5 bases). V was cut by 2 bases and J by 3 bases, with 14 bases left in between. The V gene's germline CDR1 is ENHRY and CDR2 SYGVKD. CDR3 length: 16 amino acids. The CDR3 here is CAISETGPGNNQPQHF. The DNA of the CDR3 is TGTGCCATCAGTGAGACAGGCCCGGGAAACAATCAGCCCCAGCATTTT.

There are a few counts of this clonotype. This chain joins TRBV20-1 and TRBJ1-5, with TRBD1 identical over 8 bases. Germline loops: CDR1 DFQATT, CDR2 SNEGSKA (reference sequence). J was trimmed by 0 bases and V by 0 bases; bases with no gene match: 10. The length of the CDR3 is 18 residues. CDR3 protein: CSARDTTGVGGSNQPQHF. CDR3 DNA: TGCAGTGCTAGAGATACGACAGGGGTCGGTGGTAGCAATCAGCCCCAGCATTTT.

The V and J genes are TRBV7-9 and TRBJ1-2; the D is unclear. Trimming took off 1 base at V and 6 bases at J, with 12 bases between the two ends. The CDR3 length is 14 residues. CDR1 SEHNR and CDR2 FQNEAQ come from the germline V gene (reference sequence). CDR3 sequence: CASSLVLGRDGYTF. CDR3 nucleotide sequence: TGTGCCAGCAGCTTAGTGCTAGGGAGGGATGGCTACACCTTC.

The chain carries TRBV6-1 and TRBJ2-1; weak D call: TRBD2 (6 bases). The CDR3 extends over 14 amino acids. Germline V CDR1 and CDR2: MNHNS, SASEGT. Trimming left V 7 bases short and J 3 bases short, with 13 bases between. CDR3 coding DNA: TGTGCCAGCATTCTTCTAGCGTACTACAATGAGCAGTTCTTC. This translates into CASILLAYYNEQFF.

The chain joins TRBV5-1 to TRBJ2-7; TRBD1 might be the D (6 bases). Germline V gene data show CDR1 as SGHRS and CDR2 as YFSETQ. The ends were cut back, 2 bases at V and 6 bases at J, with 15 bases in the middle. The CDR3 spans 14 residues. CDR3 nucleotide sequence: TGCGCCAGCAGCTTCCTACAGGGAGTTGGCGAGCAGTACTTC. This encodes CASSFLQGVGEQYF. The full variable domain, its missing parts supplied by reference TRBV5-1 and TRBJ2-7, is KAGVTQTPRYLIKTRGQQVTLSCSPISGHRSVSWYQQTPGQGLQFLFEYFSETQRNKGNFPGRFSGRQFSNSRSEMNVSTLELGDSALYLCASSFLQGVGEQYFGPGTRLTVT.

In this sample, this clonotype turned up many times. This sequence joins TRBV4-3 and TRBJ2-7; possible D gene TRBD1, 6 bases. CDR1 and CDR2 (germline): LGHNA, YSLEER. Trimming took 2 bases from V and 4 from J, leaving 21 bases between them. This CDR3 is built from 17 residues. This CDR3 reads CASSQLYAPGQRYEQYF. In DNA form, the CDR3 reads TGCGCCAGCAGCCAACTTTATGCTCCCGGACAGAGGTACGAGCAGTACTTC.

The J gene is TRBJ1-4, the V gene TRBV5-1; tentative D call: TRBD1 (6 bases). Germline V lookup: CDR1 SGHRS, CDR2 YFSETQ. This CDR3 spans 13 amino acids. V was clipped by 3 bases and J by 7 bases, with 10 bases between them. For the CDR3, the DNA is TGCGCCAGCAGCTCTACGACAGGTGAAAAACTGTTTTTT. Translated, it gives CASSSTTGEKLFF.

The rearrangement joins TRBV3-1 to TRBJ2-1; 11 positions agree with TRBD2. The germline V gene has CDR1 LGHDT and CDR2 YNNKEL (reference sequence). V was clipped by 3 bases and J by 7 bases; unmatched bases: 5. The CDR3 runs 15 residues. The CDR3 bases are TGTGCCAGCAGCCAGGCTAGCGGGAGGTTGAATGAGCAGTTCTTC. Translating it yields CASSQASGRLNEQFF.

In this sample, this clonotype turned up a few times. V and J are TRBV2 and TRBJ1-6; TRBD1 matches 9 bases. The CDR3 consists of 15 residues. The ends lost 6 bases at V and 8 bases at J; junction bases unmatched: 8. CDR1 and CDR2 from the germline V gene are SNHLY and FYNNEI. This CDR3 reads CASRSTGGEDSPLHF. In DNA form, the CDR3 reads TGTGCCAGCAGAAGTACAGGGGGCGAGGATTCACCCCTCCACTTT. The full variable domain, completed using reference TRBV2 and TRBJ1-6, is EPEVTQTPSHQVTQMGQEVILRCVPISNHLYFYWYRQILGQKVEFLVSFYNNEISEKSEIFDDQFSVERPDGSNFTLKIRSTKLEDSAMYFCASRSTGGEDSPLHFGNGTRLTVT.